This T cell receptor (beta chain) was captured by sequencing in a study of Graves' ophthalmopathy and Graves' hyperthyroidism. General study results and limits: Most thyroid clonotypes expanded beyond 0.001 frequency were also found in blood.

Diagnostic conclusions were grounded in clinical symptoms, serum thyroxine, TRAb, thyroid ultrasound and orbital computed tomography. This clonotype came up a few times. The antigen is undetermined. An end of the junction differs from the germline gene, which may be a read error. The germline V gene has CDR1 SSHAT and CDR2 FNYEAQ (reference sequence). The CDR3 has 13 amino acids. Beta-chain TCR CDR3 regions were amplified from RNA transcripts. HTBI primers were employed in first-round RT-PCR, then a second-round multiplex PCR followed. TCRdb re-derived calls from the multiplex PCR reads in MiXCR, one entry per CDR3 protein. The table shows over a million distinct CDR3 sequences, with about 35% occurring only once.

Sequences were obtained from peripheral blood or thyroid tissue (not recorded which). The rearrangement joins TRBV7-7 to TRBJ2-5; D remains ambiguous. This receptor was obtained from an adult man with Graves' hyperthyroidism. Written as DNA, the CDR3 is TGTGCTAGCAGTCGAGCCCTCGGGGAGACCCAGTACTTC. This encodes CASSRALGETQYF.